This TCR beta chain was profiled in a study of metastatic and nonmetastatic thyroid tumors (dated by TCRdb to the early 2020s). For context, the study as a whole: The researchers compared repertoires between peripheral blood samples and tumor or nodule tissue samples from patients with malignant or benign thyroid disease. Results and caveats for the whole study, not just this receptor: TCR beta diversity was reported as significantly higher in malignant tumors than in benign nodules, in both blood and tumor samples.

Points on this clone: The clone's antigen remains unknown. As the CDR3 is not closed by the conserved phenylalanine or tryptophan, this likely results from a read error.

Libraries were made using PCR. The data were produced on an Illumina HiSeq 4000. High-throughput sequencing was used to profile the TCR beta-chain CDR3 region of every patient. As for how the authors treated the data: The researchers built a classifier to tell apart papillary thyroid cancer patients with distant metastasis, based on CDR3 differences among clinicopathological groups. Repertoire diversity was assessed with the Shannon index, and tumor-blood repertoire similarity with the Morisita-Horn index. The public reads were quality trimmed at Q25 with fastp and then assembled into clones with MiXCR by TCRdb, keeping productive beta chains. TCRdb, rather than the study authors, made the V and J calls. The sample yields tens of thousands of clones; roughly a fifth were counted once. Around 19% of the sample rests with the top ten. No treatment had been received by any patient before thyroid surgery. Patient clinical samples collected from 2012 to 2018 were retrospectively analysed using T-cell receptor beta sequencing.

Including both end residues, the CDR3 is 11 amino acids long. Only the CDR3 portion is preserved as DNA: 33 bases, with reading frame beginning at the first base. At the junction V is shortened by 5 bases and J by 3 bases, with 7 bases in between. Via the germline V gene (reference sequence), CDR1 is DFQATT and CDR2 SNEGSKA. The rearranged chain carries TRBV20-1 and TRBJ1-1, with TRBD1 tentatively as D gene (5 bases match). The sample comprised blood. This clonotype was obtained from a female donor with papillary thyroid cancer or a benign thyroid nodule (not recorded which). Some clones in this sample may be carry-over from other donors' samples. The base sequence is TGCAGTGCTCGAGGGGACACTGAAGCTTTCTCT. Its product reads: CSARGDTEAFS.